This T cell receptor (beta chain) is from a study of early T cells in non-severe SARS-CoV-2 infection (TCRdb year 2021). Regarding the complete study: Because TCR sequencing relied on bulk RNA taken from unsorted whole blood, pairing of alpha and beta chains was not possible.

In the germline V gene (reference sequence), CDR1 corresponds to SGHAT and CDR2 to FQDESV. V lost 3 bases and J lost 0 bases; the stretch between them is 15 bases long. From cysteine to phenylalanine, the CDR3 is 16 amino acids long. Just CDR3 DNA is preserved here, 48 bases in frame from base 1. Library construction relied on 5' RACE. TCRdb shows the sequencer as NextSeq 500. The TCR library protocol attached unique molecular identifiers to individual cDNA molecules to correct for sequencing error and PCR bias. Sequencing covered both TCR alpha and beta chains, and within each sample the abundances of alpha and beta sequences were tightly co-correlated. Processing in the source paper ran as follows. Decombinator V4 was used to annotate the V gene, J gene and CDR3 of the TCR sequences. Expanded TCRs were defined as changing significantly between any two time points under a Poisson model with p below 0.0001. TCR abundances were normalised to the total number of TCRs sequenced in each sample and reported as counts per million. TRAV1-2 paired with TRAJ12, TRAJ20 or TRAJ33 defined MAIT TCRs, while TRAV10 paired with TRAJ18 defined iNKT TCRs. VDJdb, accessed 1 November 2021, was searched for CMV, EBV and SARS-CoV-2 annotated TCRs, with TCRs annotated for multiple antigens excluded. Clones were called with MiXCR by TCRdb after fastp trimmed the public reads at Q25, and only in-frame beta chains were retained. Each entry is one CDR3 protein sequence, shown with its most common DNA and genes. TCRdb, rather than the study authors, made the V and J calls. The sample yields tens of thousands of distinct CDR3 sequences; approximately 6.9% were counted once. The ten largest account for more than 10% of the sample.

Of note for this clonotype: What antigen it recognizes has not been identified. Qualities for individual bases were not recorded, and no much larger clone is one base off.

Here is what the overall study found, with its caveats: VDJdb matching was skewed toward anti-spike CD8 responses, so virus-specific expansions were likely underestimated and private and CD4 specificities were missed.

A case-control design nested within a healthcare worker cohort in London, UK, was used, with weekly nasopharyngeal swab PCR tests and blood sampling performed. Healthcare workers were enrolled in the week of the UK lockdown, from 23 to 31 March 2020, and were followed every week for up to roughly 16 weeks. The chain is assembled from TRBV11-1 and TRBJ2-7; a tentative D call is TRBD2 (5 bases match). The sequencing here drew on whole blood, taken at baseline. This clonotype was obtained from an adult who was a healthcare worker with PCR-confirmed SARS-CoV-2 infection or an uninfected control (not recorded which). The DNA sequence is as follows: TGTGCCAGCAGCTTCGGACTGGCAAAGAGCTCCTACGAGCAGTACTTC. Protein translation: CASSFGLAKSSYEQYF.